The 21 T cell receptor beta chains reported below all come from one sample, sequenced in a study of response to subunit inactivated influenza vaccine. A single record per CDR3 protein comes from TCRdb applying MiXCR to the RT-PCR reads. The table has 450,000 to 500,000 distinct CDR3 sequences, 10% to 11% seen once. The sample consisted of PBMCs from blood, taken 35 to 45 days after vaccination. The receptors shown here come from a man aged 45 to 65 who received an inactivated influenza vaccine.

This CDR3 reads CASSVSGLTSGSNGEQFF. CDR3 in DNA: TGTGCCAGCAGCGTATCCGGTTTGACTAGCGGGAGTAACGGTGAGCAGTTCTTC. The rearrangement uses TRBV9 and TRBJ2-1; 12 positions agree with TRBD2. The junction had 14 bases not matched to a gene; V was cut back by 1 base and J by 9 bases. The CDR3 contains 18 residues. CDR1 and CDR2 from the germline V gene are SGDLS and YYNGEE.

Many counts were recorded for this clonotype. The chain employs TRBV20-1 and TRBJ1-6; possible D gene TRBD1, 5 bases. V shed 3 bases and J shed 7 bases, with 10 bases lying between them. The CDR3 extends over 13 amino acids. Germline V gene data show CDR1 as DFQATT and CDR2 as SNEGSKA (reference sequence). DNA for the CDR3: TGCAGTGCTAGGACAGTGCTAAATTCACCCCTCCACTTT. Protein: CSARTVLNSPLHF.

The chain has TRBV7-2 and TRBJ1-2; D perhaps matches TRBD1 (6 bases). This CDR3 has 13 amino acids. Germline V lookup: CDR1 SGHTA, CDR2 FQGNSA. With 10 bases removed from V and 9 bases from J, the gap between germline ends came to 21 bases. The CDR3 DNA sequence: TGTGCCACTACGACAGGCACCGTTTGTCGCTACACCTTC. It is translated as CATTTGTVCRYTF. The variable domain in full, completed from reference TRBV7-2 and TRBJ1-2, reads GAGVSQSPSNKVTEKGKDVELRCDPISGHTALYWYRQSLGQGLEFLIYFQGNSAPDKSGLPSDRFSAERTGGSVSTLTIQRTQQEDSAVYLCATTTGTVCRYTFGSGTRLTVV.

The rearrangement links TRBV2 to TRBJ2-7; D may correspond to TRBD1 or TRBD2 (5 bases each). Germline V gives CDR1 SNHLY, CDR2 FYNNEI. The ends were cut back, 6 bases at V and 0 bases at J, with 21 bases in the middle. The CDR3 runs to 17 residues. CDR3 nucleotide sequence: TGTGCCAGCAGCGCCCCCTCAACCTGGGGGTCCTCCTACGAGCAGTACTTC. It yields the protein CASSAPSTWGSSYEQYF.

The J gene is TRBJ2-7, the V gene TRBV29-1; 9 bases map to TRBD1. The CDR3 sequence is 19 residues long. The V gene's germline CDR1 is SQVTM and CDR2 ANQGSEA. V trimming: 4 bases; J trimming: 7 bases; junction bases outside the gene matches: 26. CDR3 region: CSVASARTGAGLPNWEQYF. The CDR3 region has the DNA TGCAGCGTTGCCTCCGCCCGGACAGGGGCCGGACTCCCCAATTGGGAGCAGTACTTC.

The rearrangement uses TRBV5-1 and TRBJ2-1; 10 nucleotides agree with TRBD2. Germline CDR1 reads SGHRS; CDR2 reads YFSETQ. There are 18 residues in the CDR3. After removal of 4 bases from V and 0 bases from J, the junction contained 10 bases not matched to a gene. The CDR3 loop reads CASSGTGLARSSYNEQFF. The CDR3 nucleotides read TGCGCCAGCAGCGGAACGGGACTAGCGAGAAGCTCCTACAATGAGCAGTTCTTC.

The V gene is TRBV27, the J gene TRBJ1-2, with D possibly matching TRBD1 (5 bases). V lost 3 bases and J lost 10, with 15 bases in between. The CDR3 contains 13 residues. CDR1 is MNHEY, CDR2 SMNVEV, per germline (reference sequence). The CDR3 DNA reads as TGTGCCAGCAGTTTGGGACTCCGACACCCCTACACCTTC. Amino acid sequence: CASSLGLRHPYTF.

There are many counts of this clonotype. The chain uses TRBV4-2 and TRBJ1-1; D remains unclear. Trimming took off 3 bases at V and 1 base at J, with 6 bases between the two ends. CDR1 is LGHNA and CDR2 is YNFKEQ in the germline V gene. CDR3 size: 13 residues. CDR3 loop: CASSHVRNTEAFF. For the CDR3, the DNA is TGTGCCAGCAGCCACGTGAGGAACACTGAAGCTTTCTTT.

Only a few counts were recorded for this clonotype. This rearrangement joins TRBV4-2 to TRBJ2-5; 10 positions agree with TRBD2. V gave up 0 bases and J gave up 1 base; unmatched junction bases: 5. This CDR3 comprises 17 residues. CDR1 is LGHNA and CDR2 is YNFKEQ in the germline V gene. DNA of the CDR3: TGTGCCAGCAGCCAAGATGGGGCTAGCGGGGGCCAAGAGACCCAGTACTTC. Amino acids: CASSQDGASGGQETQYF.

The gene calls are TRBV5-1 and TRBJ2-2, with D tentatively TRBD2 (6 bases). Germline V lookup: CDR1 SGHRS, CDR2 YFSETQ. The CDR3 runs 13 residues. The germline V and J ends were trimmed by 9 bases and 5 bases, with 14 bases remaining between them. In nucleotides, the CDR3 is TGCGCCACCCGCGGGACTGGAACCGGGGAGCTGTTTTTT. This encodes CATRGTGTGELFF.

V gene TRBV5-5 combines with J gene TRBJ2-7, with no clear D. The V end lost 2 bases, the J end lost 1 base, and 13 bases lay between the germline ends. The V gene's germline CDR1 is SGHKS and CDR2 YYEKEE (reference sequence). The CDR3 extends over 15 amino acids. The CDR3 bases are TGTGCCAGCAGCTTCCTTTGGATGCCTTCCTACGAGCAGTACTTC. It specifies CASSFLWMPSYEQYF.

The rearrangement uses TRBV12-3 or TRBV12-4 and TRBJ2-5, with 7 bases aligning to TRBD2. The CDR3 runs 13 residues. The ends lost 7 bases at V and 5 bases at J; junction bases unmatched: 7. The CDR3 sequence: CASTTGLRETQYF. CDR3 nucleotide sequence: TGTGCCAGCACCACGGGACTACGGGAGACCCAGTACTTC.

CDR3 coding DNA: TGTGCTAGTGCCCTTACACCCCAGGTACCGGAGACTGAAGCTTTCTTT. It is translated as CASALTPQVPETEAFF. This chain uses TRBV12-5 with TRBJ1-1; no reliable D call. The CDR3 runs 16 residues. The germline V and J ends were trimmed by 7 bases and 5 bases, with 23 bases remaining between them. Per germline, CDR1 LGHNT and CDR2 FRNRAP.

The V gene is TRBV12-3 or TRBV12-4, the J gene TRBJ1-2; perhaps TRBD1 as D (5 bases). The V end lost 4 bases, the J end lost 14 bases, and 20 bases lay between the germline ends. The CDR3 length is 13 residues. This CDR3 is CASSYRIHYGATF. The CDR3, as DNA: TGTGCCAGCAGTTACAGGATTCACTATGGAGCTACCTTC.

The sample holds a few counts of this clonotype. The CDR3 here is CASSSQTGVYTF. CDR3 DNA: TGTGCCAGCAGCTCCCAAACAGGGGTTTACACCTTC. The genes are TRBV7-9 and TRBJ1-2, with 7 bases that match TRBD1. Looked up from germline, CDR1 is SEHNR and CDR2 is FQNEAQ (reference sequence). V lost 4 bases to trimming and J lost 11 bases; unmatched junction nucleotides: 7. The CDR3 has 12 amino acids.

This clonotype has only a few counts. The chain employs TRBV7-9 and TRBJ2-7; D is perhaps TRBD1 (6 bases). Germline CDR1 is SEHNR and CDR2 is FQNEAQ (reference sequence). The CDR3 covers 14 residues. V dropped 2 bases and J dropped 7 bases, with 15 bases sitting between them. The CDR3 region is CASSLPLQGREQYF. CDR3 nucleotide sequence: TGTGCCAGCAGCTTACCTCTTCAGGGGCGAGAGCAGTACTTC.

This clonotype was recorded a few times. J is TRBJ1-2 and V is TRBV12-3 or TRBV12-4; D may be TRBD1 (6 bases). The CDR3 length is 16 residues. The V end was cut by 2 bases, the J end by 2 bases, with 15 bases between. Here the CDR3 reads CASSLTAGDKNYGYTF. The CDR3 DNA sequence: TGTGCCAGCAGTTTAACCGCAGGGGATAAGAACTATGGCTACACCTTC.

This clonotype was found many times. The rearrangement joins TRBV29-1 to TRBJ2-3; 10 bases line up with TRBD2. Per germline, CDR1 SQVTM and CDR2 ANQGSEA. The CDR3 loop spans 12 amino acids. The V segment lost 4 bases and the J segment 14 bases; nucleotides outside the gene matches: 9. CDR3: CSVGPRLAGLYF. DNA of the CDR3: TGCAGCGTTGGGCCCAGACTAGCGGGCCTGTATTTT.

This clonotype appeared a few times. The gene calls are TRBV4-2 and TRBJ2-1, with 13 bases matching TRBD2. The V gene end was trimmed by 4 bases and the J gene end by 1 base; junction bases not matched to a gene: 25. Germline CDR1 is LGHNA and CDR2 is YNFKEQ. There are 24 residues in the CDR3. The CDR3 loop is CASSLRNGELGTSGTLSSYNEQFF. CDR3 DNA sequence: TGTGCCAGCAGCCTACGCAACGGAGAGCTGGGGACTAGCGGGACCCTCAGTTCCTACAATGAGCAGTTCTTC.

The chain recombines TRBV20-1 with TRBJ2-1; 7 bases match TRBD2. This CDR3 has 14 amino acids. Germline V gene sequence: CDR1 DFQATT, CDR2 SNEGSKA (reference sequence). CDR3 in amino acids: CSVKRGGSYNEQFF. CDR3 sequence (DNA): TGCAGCGTTAAGCGGGGTGGGTCCTACAATGAGCAGTTCTTC.

This clonotype was counted at least ten times. The genes are TRBV20-1 and TRBJ2-3; TRBD2 aligns across 9 bases. Looked up from germline, CDR1 is DFQATT and CDR2 is SNEGSKA (reference sequence). V lost 6 bases to trimming and J lost 8 bases; unmatched junction nucleotides: 15. There are 15 residues in the CDR3. The CDR3 DNA is TGCAGTGCCAAAGGGACTAGCCGCGGAGGGAGTACGCAGTATTTT. Amino acids: CSAKGTSRGGSTQYF.